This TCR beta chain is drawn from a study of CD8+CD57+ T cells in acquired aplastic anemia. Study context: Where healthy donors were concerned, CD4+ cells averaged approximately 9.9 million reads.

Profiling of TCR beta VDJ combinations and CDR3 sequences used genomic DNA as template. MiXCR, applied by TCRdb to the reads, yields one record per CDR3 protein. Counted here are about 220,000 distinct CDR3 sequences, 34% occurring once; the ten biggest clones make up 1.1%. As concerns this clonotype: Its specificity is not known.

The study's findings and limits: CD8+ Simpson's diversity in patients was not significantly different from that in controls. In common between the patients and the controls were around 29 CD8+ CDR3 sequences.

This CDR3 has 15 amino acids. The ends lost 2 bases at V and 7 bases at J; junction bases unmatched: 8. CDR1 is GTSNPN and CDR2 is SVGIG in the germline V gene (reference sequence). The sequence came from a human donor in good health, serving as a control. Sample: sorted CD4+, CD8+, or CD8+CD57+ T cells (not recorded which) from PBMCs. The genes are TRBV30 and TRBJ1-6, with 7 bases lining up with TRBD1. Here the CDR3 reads CAWSHRTGKNSPLHF. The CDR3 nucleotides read TGTGCCTGGAGTCACCGGACAGGCAAGAATTCACCCCTCCACTTT.